These T cell receptor beta chains were read from a single sample in a study of CD8+ T cells in alopecia areata. Some clones are missing from TCRdb's copy, which holds only in-frame ones; the method was immunoSEQ multiplex PCR. The repertoire holds 200,000 to 250,000 clones, with 35% to 45% as singletons. This specimen consisted of CD4+ T cells sorted from blood, obtained between weeks 30 and 35, from a patient treated with tofacitinib. The receptors here all came from a human donor with alopecia areata. CDR3s include the opening cysteine and the closing phenylalanine or tryptophan. A D gene is named only where the DNA matches it firmly. Clone size appears in some rows only: once, few, many, or a class for an expanded clone.

d_call clone_size j_call v_call cdr3_aa cdr3_nt
TRBD1 . TRBJ1-1 TRBV27 CASTPGDRKTEAFF TGTGCCAGCACTCCAGGGGACAGGAAGACTGAAGCTTTCTTT
. few TRBJ1-4 TRBV7-9 CASSLALSEGEKLFF TGTGCCAGCAGCTTAGCGCTATCGGAGGGTGAAAAACTGTTTTTT
. . TRBJ1-4 TRBV30 CAWSSSGRGYEKLFF TGTGCCTGGAGTTCTTCCGGCAGGGGCTATGAAAAACTGTTTTTT
. . TRBJ1-2 TRBV5-1 CASSLAGRSGYTF TGCGCCAGCAGCTTGGCCGGGAGGAGTGGCTACACCTTC
. . TRBJ2-3 TRBV7-3 CASSSDSGPNTQYF TGTGCCAGCAGCTCGGACAGCGGGCCGAATACGCAGTATTTT
. few TRBJ2-5 TRBV25-1 CASSGGGFAQYF TGTGCCAGCAGTGGTGGAGGTTTTGCCCAGTACTTC
. few TRBJ2-1 TRBV5-1 CASSLDNNRDRQFF TGCGCCAGCAGCTTGGATAACAACAGGGATAGGCAGTTCTTC
. . TRBJ1-1 TRBV7-9 CASSLQPGAGAFF TGTGCCAGCAGCCTCCAGCCAGGCGCCGGAGCTTTCTTT
TRBD1 . TRBJ1-4 TRBV11-2 CASSLVYRGSEKLFF TGTGCCAGCAGCTTAGTTTACAGGGGGAGCGAAAAACTGTTTTTT
. . TRBJ1-1 TRBV5-6 CASSLVRVRGLAEAFF TGTGCCAGCAGCTTGGTCAGGGTGAGAGGGCTGGCTGAAGCTTTCTTT
TRBD2 . TRBJ2-3 TRBV6-5 CASRALAGAADTQYF TGTGCCAGCAGAGCCCTAGCGGGGGCGGCAGATACGCAGTATTTT
. few TRBJ1-3 TRBV30 CATTRQPSGNTIYF TGTGCCACAACAAGACAGCCCTCTGGAAACACCATATATTTT
TRBD1 . TRBJ2-7 TRBV30 CALDRGPYEQYF TGTGCCTTAGACAGGGGGCCGTACGAGCAGTACTTC
. . TRBJ2-4 TRBV5-4 CASSGRTEGYIQYF TGTGCCAGCAGCGGACGGACAGAAGGCTACATTCAGTACTTC
. . TRBJ1-2 TRBV5-6 CASSSWTYGYTF TGTGCCAGCAGCTCCTGGACGTATGGCTACACCTTC
. . TRBJ1-1 TRBV29-1 CSVALKAFNTEAFF TGCAGCGTTGCACTCAAGGCCTTTAACACTGAAGCTTTCTTT
. . TRBJ2-5 TRBV2 CASSARSFETQYF TGTGCCAGCAGTGCACGGTCCTTTGAGACCCAGTACTTC
TRBD1 few TRBJ1-1 TRBV25-1 CASSDGQGAAFTEAFF TGTGCCAGCAGTGACGGGCAGGGGGCGGCGTTCACTGAAGCTTTCTTT
. . TRBJ2-1 TRBV27 CASGGARRSSYNEQFF TGTGCCAGTGGGGGGGCGCGCAGGAGCTCCTACAATGAGCAGTTCTTC
TRBD1 . TRBJ1-5 TRBV4-1 CASSQGGTGGNQPQHF TGCGCCAGCAGCCAAGGGGGGACAGGGGGCAATCAGCCCCAGCATTTT
. few TRBJ1-1 TRBV6-6 CASSYQHENTEAFF TGTGCCAGCAGTTACCAACACGAGAACACTGAAGCTTTCTTT
. . TRBJ1-1 TRBV2 CASRPGQPGEAFF TGTGCCAGCAGGCCCGGACAGCCTGGGGAAGCTTTCTTT
TRBD2 few TRBJ2-2 TRBV30 CAWTLAGGTGELFF TGTGCCTGGACACTAGCGGGGGGCACCGGGGAGCTGTTTTTT
TRBD1 few TRBJ1-6 TRBV6-5 CASSYSGQINSPLHF TGTGCCAGCAGTTACTCGGGACAGATCAATTCACCCCTCCACTTT
TRBD1 . TRBJ1-5 TRBV23-1 CASSPRGLCCNQPQHF TGCGCCAGCAGTCCCAGGGGGCTATGTTGCAATCAGCCCCAGCATTTT
. . TRBJ1-5 TRBV2 CASSAVMDNSQPQHF TGTGCCAGCAGTGCGGTGATGGACAACAGTCAGCCCCAGCATTTT
. . TRBJ1-1 TRBV29-1 CSGAGTRNTEAFF TGCAGCGGAGCCGGGACAAGAAACACTGAAGCTTTCTTT
TRBD2 . TRBJ2-5 TRBV28 CASSHTPLGGAQETQYF TGTGCCAGCAGCCACACCCCGCTCGGGGGGGCCCAAGAGACCCAGTACTTC
. . TRBJ2-7 TRBV5-4 CASSLAGGPVYEQYF TGTGCCAGCAGCTTGGCCGGGGGCCCTGTCTACGAGCAGTACTTC
TRBD2 few TRBJ2-2 TRBV7-3 CASSPGLANTGELFF TGTGCCAGCAGCCCGGGACTAGCGAACACCGGGGAGCTGTTTTTT
TRBD1 . TRBJ1-5 TRBV30 CALGQGNQPQHF TGTGCCTTGGGACAGGGGAATCAGCCCCAGCATTTT
TRBD1 few TRBJ2-3 TRBV25-1 CASSTFRDRLDTQYF TGTGCCAGCAGTACCTTCCGGGACAGGCTTGATACGCAGTATTTT
. . TRBJ1-1 TRBV7-2 CASSLGQRITEAFF TGTGCCAGCAGCTTAGGGCAGAGGATAACTGAAGCTTTCTTT
TRBD1 few TRBJ1-1 TRBV4-1 CASSQERGQGGTEAFF TGCGCCAGCAGCCAAGAGCGGGGACAGGGCGGGACTGAAGCTTTCTTT
TRBD2 few TRBJ2-1 TRBV5-1 CASSVAGGRNEQFF TGCGCCAGCAGCGTAGCGGGAGGGAGGAATGAGCAGTTCTTC
. few TRBJ1-5 TRBV9 CASSVSPSLDQPQHF TGTGCCAGCAGCGTAAGCCCCAGCCTCGACCAGCCCCAGCATTTT
TRBD1 few TRBJ1-2 TRBV7-9 CASSLTGVDGYTF TGTGCCAGCAGCTTGACAGGGGTTGATGGCTACACCTTC
TRBD1 many TRBJ1-2 TRBV6-4 CASSEGDRGRGGYTF TGTGCCAGCAGTGAGGGGGACAGGGGGCGAGGTGGCTACACCTTC
TRBD2 . TRBJ2-1 TRBV30 CAWSLGTSGRTRAEQFF TGTGCCTGGAGTCTAGGGACTAGCGGGAGGACCAGGGCTGAGCAGTTCTTC
TRBD1 . TRBJ1-1 TRBV2 CASSPTGTGNTEAFF TGTGCCAGCAGCCCTACCGGGACAGGGAACACTGAAGCTTTCTTT
TRBD1 few TRBJ1-2 TRBV10-3 CAITGTGTNYGYTF TGTGCCATCACCGGGACAGGGACTAACTATGGCTACACCTTC
. . TRBJ2-7 TRBV5-6 CASSTRDSGGIYEQYF TGTGCCAGCAGCACCCGGGACTCCGGAGGCATCTACGAGCAGTACTTC
. few TRBJ1-1 TRBV7-9 CASSPPGVGEAFF TGTGCCAGCAGCCCCCCAGGTGTAGGTGAAGCTTTCTTT